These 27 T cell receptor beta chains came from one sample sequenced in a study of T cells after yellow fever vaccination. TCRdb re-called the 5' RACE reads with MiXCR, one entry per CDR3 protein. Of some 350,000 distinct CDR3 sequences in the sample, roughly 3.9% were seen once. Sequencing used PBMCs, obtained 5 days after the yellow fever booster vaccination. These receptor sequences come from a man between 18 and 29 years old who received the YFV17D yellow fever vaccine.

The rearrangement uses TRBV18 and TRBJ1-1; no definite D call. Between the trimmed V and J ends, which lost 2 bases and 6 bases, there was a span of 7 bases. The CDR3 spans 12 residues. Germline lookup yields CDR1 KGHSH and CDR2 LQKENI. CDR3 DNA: TGTGCCAGCTCACCAGCTGCAGCTGAAGCTTTCTTT. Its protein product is CASSPAAAEAFF.

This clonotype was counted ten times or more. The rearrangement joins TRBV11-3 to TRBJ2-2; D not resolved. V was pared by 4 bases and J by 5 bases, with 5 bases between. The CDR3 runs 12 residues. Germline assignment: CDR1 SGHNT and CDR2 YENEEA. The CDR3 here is CASSSFTGELFF. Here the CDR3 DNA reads TGTGCCAGCAGCTCCTTTACCGGGGAGCTGTTTTTT.

The CDR3 DNA reads as TGTGCCAGCAGTGAACAGGGGGCGGTCAGGGATGGCTACACCTTC. Amino acid sequence: CASSEQGAVRDGYTF. V gene TRBV6-1 combines with J gene TRBJ1-2; TRBD1 aligns across 8 bases. The V gene end was trimmed by 2 bases and the J gene end by 6 bases; junction bases not matched to a gene: 8. There are 15 residues in the CDR3. Per germline, CDR1 MNHNS and CDR2 SASEGT.

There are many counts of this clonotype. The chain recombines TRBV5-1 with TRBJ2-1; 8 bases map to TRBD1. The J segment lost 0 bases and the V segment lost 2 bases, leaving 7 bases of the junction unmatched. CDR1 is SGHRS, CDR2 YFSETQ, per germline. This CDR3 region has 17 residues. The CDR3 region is CASSLRDTGGSYNEQFF. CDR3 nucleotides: TGCGCCAGCAGCTTAAGGGATACAGGGGGCTCCTACAATGAGCAGTTCTTC. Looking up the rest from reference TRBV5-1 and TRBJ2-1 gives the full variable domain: KAGVTQTPRYLIKTRGQQVTLSCSPISGHRSVSWYQQTPGQGLQFLFEYFSETQRNKGNFPGRFSGRQFSNSRSEMNVSTLELGDSALYLCASSLRDTGGSYNEQFFGPGTRLTVL.

The CDR3 loop is CASSVGQGRNTIYF. The CDR3 bases are TGTGCCAGCAGCGTAGGACAGGGGAGAAACACCATATATTTT. The chain joins TRBV9 to TRBJ1-3; 8 bases are shared with TRBD1. The CDR3 is 14 residues long. V was pared by 0 bases and J by 5 bases, with 1 base of the junction left unmatched. CDR1 SGDLS and CDR2 YYNGEE come from the germline V gene. The full variable domain, with the rest looked up from reference TRBV9 and TRBJ1-3, is DSGVTQTPKHLITATGQRVTLRCSPRSGDLSVYWYQQSLDQGLQFLIQYYNGEERAKGNILERFSAQQFPDLHSELNLSSLELGDSALYFCASSVGQGRNTIYFGEGSWLTVV.

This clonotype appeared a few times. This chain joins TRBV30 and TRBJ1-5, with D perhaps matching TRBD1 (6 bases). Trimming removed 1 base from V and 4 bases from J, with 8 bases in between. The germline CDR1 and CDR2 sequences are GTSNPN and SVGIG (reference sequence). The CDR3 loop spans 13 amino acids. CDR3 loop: CAWSGTGNQPQHF. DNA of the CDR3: TGTGCCTGGAGTGGCACAGGGAATCAGCCCCAGCATTTT. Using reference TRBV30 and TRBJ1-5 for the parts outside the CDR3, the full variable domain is SQTIHQWPATLVQPVGSPLSLECTVEGTSNPNLYWYRQAAGRGLQLLFYSVGIGQISSEVPQNLSASRPQDRQFILSSKKLLLSDSGFYLCAWSGTGNQPQHFGDGTRLSIL.

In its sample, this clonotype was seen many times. This CDR3 is CSAFEGERETQYF. CDR3 DNA sequence: TGCAGTGCTTTCGAGGGGGAGCGGGAGACCCAGTACTTC. The chain carries TRBV20-1 and TRBJ2-5; TRBD1 might be the D (6 bases). In germline, CDR1 is DFQATT, CDR2 SNEGSKA (reference sequence). This CDR3 contains 13 residues. The V end was cut by 5 bases, the J end by 5 bases, with 15 bases between.

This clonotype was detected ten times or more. The chain's CDR3 is CASRRSSGDEQYV. CDR3 DNA sequence: TGTGCCAGCCGTCGGAGTAGCGGCGACGAGCAGTACGTC. V gene TRBV27 combines with J gene TRBJ2-7, with D possibly being TRBD2 (6 bases). The V end was cut by 8 bases, the J end by 5 bases, with 16 bases between. In germline, CDR1 is MNHEY, CDR2 SMNVEV (reference sequence). This CDR3 comprises 13 residues.

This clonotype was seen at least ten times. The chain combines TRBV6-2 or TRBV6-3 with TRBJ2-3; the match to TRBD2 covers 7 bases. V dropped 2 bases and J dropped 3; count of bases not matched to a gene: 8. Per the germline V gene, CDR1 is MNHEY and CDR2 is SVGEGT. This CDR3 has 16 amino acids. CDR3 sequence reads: CASSYRGLADTDTQYF. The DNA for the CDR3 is TGTGCCAGCAGTTACCGCGGGCTAGCGGATACAGATACGCAGTATTTT.

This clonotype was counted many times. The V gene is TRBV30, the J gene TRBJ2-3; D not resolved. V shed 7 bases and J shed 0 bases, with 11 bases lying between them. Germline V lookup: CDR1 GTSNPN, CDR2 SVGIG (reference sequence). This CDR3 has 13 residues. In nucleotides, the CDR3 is TGTGCCTCACTTACCTGGAGCACAGATACGCAGTATTTT. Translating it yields CASLTWSTDTQYF.

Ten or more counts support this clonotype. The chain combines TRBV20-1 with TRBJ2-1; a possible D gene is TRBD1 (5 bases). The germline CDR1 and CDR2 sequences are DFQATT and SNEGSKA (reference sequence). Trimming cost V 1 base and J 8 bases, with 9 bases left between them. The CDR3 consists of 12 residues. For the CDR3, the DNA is TGCAGTGCTAGAGGGACAACCCATGAGCAGTTCTTC. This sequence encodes CSARGTTHEQFF.

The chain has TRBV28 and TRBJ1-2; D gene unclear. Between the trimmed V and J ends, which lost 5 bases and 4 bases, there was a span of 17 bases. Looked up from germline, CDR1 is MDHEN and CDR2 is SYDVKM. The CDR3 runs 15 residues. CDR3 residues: CASSPTDASIYGYTF. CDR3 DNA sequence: TGTGCCAGCAGTCCAACGGATGCTTCTATCTATGGCTACACCTTC.

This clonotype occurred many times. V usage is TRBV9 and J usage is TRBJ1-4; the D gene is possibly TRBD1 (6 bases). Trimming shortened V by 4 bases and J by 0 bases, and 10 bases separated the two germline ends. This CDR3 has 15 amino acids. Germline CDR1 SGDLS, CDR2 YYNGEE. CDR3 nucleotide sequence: TGTGCCAGCAGCCCAACAGGGACAACTAATGAAAAACTGTTTTTT. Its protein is CASSPTGTTNEKLFF. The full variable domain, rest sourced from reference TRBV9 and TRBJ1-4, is DSGVTQTPKHLITATGQRVTLRCSPRSGDLSVYWYQQSLDQGLQFLIQYYNGEERAKGNILERFSAQQFPDLHSELNLSSLELGDSALYFCASSPTGTTNEKLFFGSGTQLSVL.

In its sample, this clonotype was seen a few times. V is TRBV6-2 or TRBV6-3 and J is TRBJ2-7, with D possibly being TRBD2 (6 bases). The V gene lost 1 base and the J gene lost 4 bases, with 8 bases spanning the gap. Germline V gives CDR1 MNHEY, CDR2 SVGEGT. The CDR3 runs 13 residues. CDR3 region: CASSYWEAYEQYF. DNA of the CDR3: TGTGCCAGCAGTTACTGGGAGGCTTACGAGCAGTACTTC.

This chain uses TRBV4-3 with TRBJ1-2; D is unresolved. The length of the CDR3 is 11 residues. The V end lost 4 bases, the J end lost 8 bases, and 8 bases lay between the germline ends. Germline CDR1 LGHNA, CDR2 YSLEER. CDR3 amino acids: CASSPHPGYTF. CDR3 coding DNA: TGCGCCAGCAGCCCCCACCCAGGCTACACCTTC.

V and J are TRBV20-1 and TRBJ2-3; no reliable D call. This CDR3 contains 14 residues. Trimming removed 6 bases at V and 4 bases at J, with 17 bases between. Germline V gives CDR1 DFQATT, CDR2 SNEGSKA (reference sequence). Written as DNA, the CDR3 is TGCAGTGCGCCGCGTGGTGGGCGCTCAGATACGCAGTATTTT. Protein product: CSAPRGGRSDTQYF.

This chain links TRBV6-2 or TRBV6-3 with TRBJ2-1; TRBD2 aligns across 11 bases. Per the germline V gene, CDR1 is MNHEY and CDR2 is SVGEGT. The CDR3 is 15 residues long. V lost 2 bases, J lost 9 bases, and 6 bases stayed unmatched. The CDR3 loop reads CASSYLAGGVGEQFF. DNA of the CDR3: TGTGCCAGCAGTTACCTAGCGGGGGGAGTGGGTGAGCAGTTCTTC.

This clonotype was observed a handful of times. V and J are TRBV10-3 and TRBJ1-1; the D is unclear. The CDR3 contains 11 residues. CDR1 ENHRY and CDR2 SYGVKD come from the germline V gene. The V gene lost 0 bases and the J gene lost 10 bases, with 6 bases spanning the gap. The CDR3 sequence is CAISESWRAFF. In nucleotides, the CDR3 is TGTGCCATCAGTGAGTCGTGGCGAGCTTTCTTT.

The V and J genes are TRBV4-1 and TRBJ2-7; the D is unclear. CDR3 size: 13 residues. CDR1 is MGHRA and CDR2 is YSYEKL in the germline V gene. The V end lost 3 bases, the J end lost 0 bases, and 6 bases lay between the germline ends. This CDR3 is CASSHPGSYEQYF. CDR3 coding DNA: TGCGCCAGCAGCCACCCAGGCTCCTACGAGCAGTACTTC.

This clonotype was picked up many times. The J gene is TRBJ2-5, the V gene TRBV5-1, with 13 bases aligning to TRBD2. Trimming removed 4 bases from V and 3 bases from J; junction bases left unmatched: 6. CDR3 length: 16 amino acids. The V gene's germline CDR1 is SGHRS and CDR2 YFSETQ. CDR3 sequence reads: CASSPGTSGTEETQYF. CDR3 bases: TGCGCCAGCAGCCCAGGGACTAGCGGGACTGAAGAGACCCAGTACTTC. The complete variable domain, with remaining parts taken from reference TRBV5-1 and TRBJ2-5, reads KAGVTQTPRYLIKTRGQQVTLSCSPISGHRSVSWYQQTPGQGLQFLFEYFSETQRNKGNFPGRFSGRQFSNSRSEMNVSTLELGDSALYLCASSPGTSGTEETQYFGPGTRLLVL.

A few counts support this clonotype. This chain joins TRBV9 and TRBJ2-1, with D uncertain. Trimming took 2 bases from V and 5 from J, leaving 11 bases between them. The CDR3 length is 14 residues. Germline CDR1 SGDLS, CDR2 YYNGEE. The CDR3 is CASSVTGSHNEQFF. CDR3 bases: TGTGCCAGCAGCGTGACTGGAAGCCACAATGAGCAGTTCTTC.

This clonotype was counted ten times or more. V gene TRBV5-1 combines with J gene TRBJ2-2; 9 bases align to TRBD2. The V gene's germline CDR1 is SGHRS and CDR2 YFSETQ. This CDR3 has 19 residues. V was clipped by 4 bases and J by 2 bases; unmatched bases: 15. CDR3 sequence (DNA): TGCGCCAGCAGCCCTATTCTCCAGACTAGCGGACTCAACACCGGGGAGCTGTTTTTT. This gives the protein CASSPILQTSGLNTGELFF.

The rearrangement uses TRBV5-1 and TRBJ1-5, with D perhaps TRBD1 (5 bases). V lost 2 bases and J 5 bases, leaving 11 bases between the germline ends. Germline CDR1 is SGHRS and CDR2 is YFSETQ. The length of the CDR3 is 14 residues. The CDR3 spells CASSLSGADQPQHF. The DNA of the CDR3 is TGCGCCAGCAGCTTATCTGGGGCTGATCAGCCCCAGCATTTT.

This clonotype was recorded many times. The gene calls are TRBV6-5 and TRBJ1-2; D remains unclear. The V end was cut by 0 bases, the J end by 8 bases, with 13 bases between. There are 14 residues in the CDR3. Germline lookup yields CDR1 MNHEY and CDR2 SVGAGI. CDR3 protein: CASSYSRATVGYTF. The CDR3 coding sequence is TGTGCCAGCAGTTACTCACGGGCAACTGTCGGCTACACCTTC.

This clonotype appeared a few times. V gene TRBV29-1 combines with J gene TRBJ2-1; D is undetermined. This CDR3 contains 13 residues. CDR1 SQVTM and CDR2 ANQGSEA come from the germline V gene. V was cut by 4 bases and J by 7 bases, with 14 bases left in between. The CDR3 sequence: CSVVGQAGNEQFF. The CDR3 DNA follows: TGCAGCGTTGTCGGGCAGGCTGGGAATGAGCAGTTCTTC.

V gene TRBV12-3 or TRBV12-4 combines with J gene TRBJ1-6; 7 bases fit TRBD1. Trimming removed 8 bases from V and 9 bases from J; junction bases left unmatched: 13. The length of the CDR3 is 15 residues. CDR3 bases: TGTGCCAGCGGTGGCCGGGACAGCGGACTTTCACCCCTCCACTTT. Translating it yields CASGGRDSGLSPLHF.

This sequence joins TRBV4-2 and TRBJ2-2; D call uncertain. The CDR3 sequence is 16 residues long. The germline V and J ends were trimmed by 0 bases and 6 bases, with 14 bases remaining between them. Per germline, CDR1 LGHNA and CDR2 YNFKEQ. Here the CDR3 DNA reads TGTGCCAGCAGCCAAGATCGCGCCCCACGCCCCGGGGAGCTGTTTTTT. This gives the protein CASSQDRAPRPGELFF.